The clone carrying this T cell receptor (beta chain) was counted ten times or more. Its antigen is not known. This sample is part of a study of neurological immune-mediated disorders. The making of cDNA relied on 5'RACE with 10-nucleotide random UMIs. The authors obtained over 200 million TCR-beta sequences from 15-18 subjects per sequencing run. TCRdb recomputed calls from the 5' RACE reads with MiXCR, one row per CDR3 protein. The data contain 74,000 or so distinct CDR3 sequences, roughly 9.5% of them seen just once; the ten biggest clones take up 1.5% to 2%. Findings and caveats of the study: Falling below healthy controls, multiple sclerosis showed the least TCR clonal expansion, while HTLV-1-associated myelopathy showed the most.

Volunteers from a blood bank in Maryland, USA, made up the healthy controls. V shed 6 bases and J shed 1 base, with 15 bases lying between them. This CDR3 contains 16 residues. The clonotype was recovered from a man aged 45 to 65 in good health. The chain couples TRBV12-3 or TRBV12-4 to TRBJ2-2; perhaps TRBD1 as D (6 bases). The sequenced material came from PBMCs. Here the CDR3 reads CASRAGALGNTGELFF. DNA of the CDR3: TGTGCCAGCAGGGCAGGGGCGCTCGGGAACACCGGGGAGCTGTTTTTT.